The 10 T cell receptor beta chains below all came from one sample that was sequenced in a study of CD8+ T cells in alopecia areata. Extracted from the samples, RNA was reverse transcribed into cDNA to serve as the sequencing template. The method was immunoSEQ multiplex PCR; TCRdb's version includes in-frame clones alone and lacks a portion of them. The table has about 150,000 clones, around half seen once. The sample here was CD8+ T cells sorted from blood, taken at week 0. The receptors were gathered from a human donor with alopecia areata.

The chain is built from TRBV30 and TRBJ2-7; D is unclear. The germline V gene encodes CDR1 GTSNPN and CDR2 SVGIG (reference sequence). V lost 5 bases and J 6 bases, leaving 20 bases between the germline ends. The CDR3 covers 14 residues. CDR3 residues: CAWEPGQIPGEQYF. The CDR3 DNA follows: TGTGCCTGGGAACCGGGCCAAATACCCGGCGAGCAGTACTTC.

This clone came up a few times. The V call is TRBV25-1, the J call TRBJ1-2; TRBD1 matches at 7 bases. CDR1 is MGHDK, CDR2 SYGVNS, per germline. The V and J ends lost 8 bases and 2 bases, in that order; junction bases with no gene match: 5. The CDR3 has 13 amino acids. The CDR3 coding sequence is TGTGCCAGCGCGGCGACAGGGAACTATGGCTACACCTTC. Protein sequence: CASAATGNYGYTF.

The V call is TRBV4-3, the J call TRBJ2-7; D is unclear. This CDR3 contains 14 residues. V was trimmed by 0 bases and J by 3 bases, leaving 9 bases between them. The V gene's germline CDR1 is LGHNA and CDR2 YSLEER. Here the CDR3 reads CASSQDRQNYEQYF. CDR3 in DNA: TGCGCCAGCAGCCAAGATCGACAAAACTACGAGCAGTACTTC.

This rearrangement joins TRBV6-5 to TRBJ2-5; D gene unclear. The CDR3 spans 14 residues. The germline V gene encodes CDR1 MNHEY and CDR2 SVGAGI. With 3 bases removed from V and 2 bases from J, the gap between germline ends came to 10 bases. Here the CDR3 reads CASSYVAEQETQYF. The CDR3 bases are TGTGCCAGCAGTTATGTTGCGGAGCAAGAGACCCAGTACTTC.

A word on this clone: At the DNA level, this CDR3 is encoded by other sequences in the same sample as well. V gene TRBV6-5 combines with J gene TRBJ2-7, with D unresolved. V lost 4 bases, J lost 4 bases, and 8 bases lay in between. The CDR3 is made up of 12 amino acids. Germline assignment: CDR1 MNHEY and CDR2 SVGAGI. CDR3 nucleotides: TGTGCCAGCAGTTCGGACGGGTACGAGCAGTACTTC. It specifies CASSSDGYEQYF.

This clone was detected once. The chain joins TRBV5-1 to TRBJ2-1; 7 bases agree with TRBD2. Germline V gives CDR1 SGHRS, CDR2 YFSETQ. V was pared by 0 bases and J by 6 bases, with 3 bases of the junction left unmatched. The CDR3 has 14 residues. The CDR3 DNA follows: TGCGCCAGCAGCTTGGCGGGGGGATCCAATGAGCAGTTCTTC. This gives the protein CASSLAGGSNEQFF.

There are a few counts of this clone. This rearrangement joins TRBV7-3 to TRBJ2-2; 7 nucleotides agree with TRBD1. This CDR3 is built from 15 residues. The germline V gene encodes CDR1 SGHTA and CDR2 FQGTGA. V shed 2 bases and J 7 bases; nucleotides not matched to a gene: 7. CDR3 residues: CASSLVGGAYGELFF. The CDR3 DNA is TGTGCCAGCAGCTTAGTAGGGGGCGCTTACGGGGAGCTGTTTTTT.

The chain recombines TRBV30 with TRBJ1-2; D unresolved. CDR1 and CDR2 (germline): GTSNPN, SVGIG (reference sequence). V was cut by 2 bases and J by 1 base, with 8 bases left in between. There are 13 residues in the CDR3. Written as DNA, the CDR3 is TGTGCCTGGAGTCTCCACCGTAACTATGGCTACACCTTC. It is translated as CAWSLHRNYGYTF. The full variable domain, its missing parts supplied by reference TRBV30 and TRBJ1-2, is SQTIHQWPATLVQPVGSPLSLECTVEGTSNPNLYWYRQAAGRGLQLLFYSVGIGQISSEVPQNLSASRPQDRQFILSSKKLLLSDSGFYLCAWSLHRNYGYTFGSGTRLTVV.

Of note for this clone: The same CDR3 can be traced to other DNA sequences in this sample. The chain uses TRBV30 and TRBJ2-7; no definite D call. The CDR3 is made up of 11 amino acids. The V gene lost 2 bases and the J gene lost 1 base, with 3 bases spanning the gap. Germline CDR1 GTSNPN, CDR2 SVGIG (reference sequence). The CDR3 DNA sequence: TGTGCCTGGAGTTCATCCTACGAGCAGTACTTC. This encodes CAWSSSYEQYF.

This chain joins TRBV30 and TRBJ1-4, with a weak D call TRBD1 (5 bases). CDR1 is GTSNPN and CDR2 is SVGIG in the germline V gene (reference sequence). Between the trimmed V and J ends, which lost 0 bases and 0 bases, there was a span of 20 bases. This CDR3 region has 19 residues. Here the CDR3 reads CAWSVGTLTVVATNEKLFF. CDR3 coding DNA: TGTGCCTGGAGTGTGGGGACCTTGACGGTAGTTGCAACTAATGAAAAACTGTTTTTT.